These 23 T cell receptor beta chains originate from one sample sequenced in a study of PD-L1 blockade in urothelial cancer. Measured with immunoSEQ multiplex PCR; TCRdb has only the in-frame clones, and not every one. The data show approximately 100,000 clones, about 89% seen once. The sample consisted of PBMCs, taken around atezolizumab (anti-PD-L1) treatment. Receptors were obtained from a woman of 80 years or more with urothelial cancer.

CDR3 DNA: TGTGCCAGCAGACCCCGACAGGGGCTCTATGGCTACACCTTC. This sequence encodes CASRPRQGLYGYTF. This chain links TRBV28 with TRBJ1-2, with 8 bases aligning to TRBD1. Trimming took 6 bases from V and 4 from J; bases not matched to a gene: 7. This CDR3 has 14 residues. Germline V gives CDR1 MDHEN, CDR2 SYDVKM.

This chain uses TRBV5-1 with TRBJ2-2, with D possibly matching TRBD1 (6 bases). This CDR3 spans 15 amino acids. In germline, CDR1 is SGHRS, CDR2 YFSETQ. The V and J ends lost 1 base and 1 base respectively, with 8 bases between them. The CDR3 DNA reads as TGCGCCAGCAGCTTGACGACAGGGAACACCGGGGAGCTGTTTTTT. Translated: CASSLTTGNTGELFF.

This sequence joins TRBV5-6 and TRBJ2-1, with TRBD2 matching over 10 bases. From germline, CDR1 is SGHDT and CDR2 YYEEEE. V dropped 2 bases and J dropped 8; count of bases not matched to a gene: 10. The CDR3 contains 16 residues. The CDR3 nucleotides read TGTGCCAGCAGCTTCCCTGATAGCGGGAGGCTCTATGAGCAGTTCTTC. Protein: CASSFPDSGRLYEQFF.

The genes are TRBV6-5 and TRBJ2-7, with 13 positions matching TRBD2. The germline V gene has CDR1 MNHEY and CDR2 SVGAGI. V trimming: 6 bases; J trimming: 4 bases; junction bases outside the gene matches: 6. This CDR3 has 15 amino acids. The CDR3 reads CASRHGTSGIYEQYF. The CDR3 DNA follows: TGTGCCAGCAGACATGGGACTAGCGGGATTTACGAGCAGTACTTC.

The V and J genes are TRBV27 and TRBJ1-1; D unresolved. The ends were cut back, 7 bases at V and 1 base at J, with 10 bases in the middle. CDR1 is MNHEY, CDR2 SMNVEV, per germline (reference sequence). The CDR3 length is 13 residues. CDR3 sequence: CASTLARNTEAFF. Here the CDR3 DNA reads TGTGCCAGCACCTTGGCCAGGAACACTGAAGCTTTCTTT.

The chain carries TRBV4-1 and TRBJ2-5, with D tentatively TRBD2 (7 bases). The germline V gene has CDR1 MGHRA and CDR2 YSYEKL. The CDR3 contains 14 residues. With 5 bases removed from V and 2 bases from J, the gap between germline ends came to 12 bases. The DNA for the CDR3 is TGCGCCAGCAGCGGCGGGGGCATACAAGAGACCCAGTACTTC. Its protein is CASSGGGIQETQYF.

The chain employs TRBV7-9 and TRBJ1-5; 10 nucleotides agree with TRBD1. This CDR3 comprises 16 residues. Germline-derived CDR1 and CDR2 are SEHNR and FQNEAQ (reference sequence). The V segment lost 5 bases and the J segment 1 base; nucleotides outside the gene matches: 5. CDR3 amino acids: CASSAGTGVSNQPQHF. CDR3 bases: TGTGCCAGCAGCGCGGGGACAGGGGTCAGCAATCAGCCCCAGCATTTT. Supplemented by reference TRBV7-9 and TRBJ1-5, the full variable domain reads DTGVSQNPRHKITKRGQNVTFRCDPISEHNRLYWYRQTLGQGPEFLTYFQNEAQLEKSRLLSDRFSAERPKGSFSTLEIQRTEQGDSAMYLCASSAGTGVSNQPQHFGDGTRLSIL.

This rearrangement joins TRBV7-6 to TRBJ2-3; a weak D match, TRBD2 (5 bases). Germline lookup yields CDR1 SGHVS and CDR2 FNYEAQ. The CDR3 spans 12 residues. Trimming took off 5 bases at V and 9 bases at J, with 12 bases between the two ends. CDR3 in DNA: TGTGCCAGCAGCCGGACTTTCGACACGCAGTATTTT. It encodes CASSRTFDTQYF.

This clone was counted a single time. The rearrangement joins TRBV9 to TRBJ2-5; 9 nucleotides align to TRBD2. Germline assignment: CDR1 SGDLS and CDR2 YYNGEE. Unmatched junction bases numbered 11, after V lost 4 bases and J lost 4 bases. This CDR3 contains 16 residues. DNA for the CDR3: TGTGCCAGCAGCCCAGGGGTAGCGGGAGTAAGAGAGACCCAGTACTTC. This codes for CASSPGVAGVRETQYF.

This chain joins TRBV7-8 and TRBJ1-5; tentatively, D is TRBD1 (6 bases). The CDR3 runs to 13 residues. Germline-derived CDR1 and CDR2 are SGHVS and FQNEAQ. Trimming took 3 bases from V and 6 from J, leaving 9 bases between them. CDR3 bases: TGTGCCAGCAGCTTGGGGGCGGGTCAGCCCCAGCATTTT. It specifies CASSLGAGQPQHF.

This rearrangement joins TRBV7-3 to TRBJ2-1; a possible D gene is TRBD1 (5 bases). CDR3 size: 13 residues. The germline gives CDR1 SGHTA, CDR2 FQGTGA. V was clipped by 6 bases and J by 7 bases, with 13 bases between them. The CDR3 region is CASSTKPGNEQFF. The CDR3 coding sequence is TGTGCCAGCAGTACTAAGCCAGGGAATGAGCAGTTCTTC.

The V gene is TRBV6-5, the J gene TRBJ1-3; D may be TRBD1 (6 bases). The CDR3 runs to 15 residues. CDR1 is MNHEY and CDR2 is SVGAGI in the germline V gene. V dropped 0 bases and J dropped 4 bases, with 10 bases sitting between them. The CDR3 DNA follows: TGTGCCAGCAGTTACTCTTCAGGGACAGGAAACACCATATATTTT. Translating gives CASSYSSGTGNTIYF.

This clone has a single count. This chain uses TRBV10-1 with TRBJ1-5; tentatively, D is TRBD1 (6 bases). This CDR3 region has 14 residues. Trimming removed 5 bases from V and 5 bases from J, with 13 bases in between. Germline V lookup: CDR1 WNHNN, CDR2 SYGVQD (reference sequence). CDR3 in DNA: TGCGCCAGCAGTAGGTATCAGGGGTATCAGCCCCAGCATTTT. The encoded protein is CASSRYQGYQPQHF.

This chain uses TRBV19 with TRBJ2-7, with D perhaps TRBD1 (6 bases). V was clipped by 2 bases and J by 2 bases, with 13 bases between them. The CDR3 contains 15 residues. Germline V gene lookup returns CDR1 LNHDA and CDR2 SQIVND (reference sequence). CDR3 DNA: TGTGCCAGTAGTATAAAGCAACAGGGACCCTACGAGCAGTACTTC. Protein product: CASSIKQQGPYEQYF.

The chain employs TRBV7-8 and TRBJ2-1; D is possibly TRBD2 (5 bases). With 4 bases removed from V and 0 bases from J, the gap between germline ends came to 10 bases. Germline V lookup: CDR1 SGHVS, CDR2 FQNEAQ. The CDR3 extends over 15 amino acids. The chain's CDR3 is CASSSSSGSYNEQFF. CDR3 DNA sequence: TGTGCCAGCAGCTCGTCCAGCGGCTCCTACAATGAGCAGTTCTTC.

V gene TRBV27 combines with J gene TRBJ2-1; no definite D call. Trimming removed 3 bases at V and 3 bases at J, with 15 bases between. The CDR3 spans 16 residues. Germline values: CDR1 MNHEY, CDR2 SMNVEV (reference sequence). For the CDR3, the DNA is TGTGCCAGCAGTTTGGTCGACGGGTCTTTCTACAATGAGCAGTTCTTC. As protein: CASSLVDGSFYNEQFF.

CDR3 residues: CASSVDTGGVLNEQFF. The CDR3 coding sequence is TGTGCCAGCAGCGTAGATACCGGAGGGGTCCTCAATGAGCAGTTCTTC. The chain combines TRBV9 with TRBJ2-1; tentative D call: TRBD2 (6 bases). V was cut by 0 bases and J by 6 bases, with 16 bases left in between. The CDR3 totals 16 residues. Germline CDR1 reads SGDLS; CDR2 reads YYNGEE.

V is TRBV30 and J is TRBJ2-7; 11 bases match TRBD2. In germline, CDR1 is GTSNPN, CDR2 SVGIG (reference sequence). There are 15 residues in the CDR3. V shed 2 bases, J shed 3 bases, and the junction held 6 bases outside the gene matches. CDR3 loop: CAWSRGTSGFYEQYF. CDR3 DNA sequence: TGTGCCTGGAGTAGGGGGACTAGCGGCTTCTACGAGCAGTACTTC.

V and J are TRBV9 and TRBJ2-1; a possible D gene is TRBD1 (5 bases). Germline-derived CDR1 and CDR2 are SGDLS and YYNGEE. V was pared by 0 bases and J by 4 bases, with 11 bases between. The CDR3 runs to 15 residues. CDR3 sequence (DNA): TGTGCCAGCAGCGTAGGGGGCGGACGTTACAATGAGCAGTTCTTC. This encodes CASSVGGGRYNEQFF.

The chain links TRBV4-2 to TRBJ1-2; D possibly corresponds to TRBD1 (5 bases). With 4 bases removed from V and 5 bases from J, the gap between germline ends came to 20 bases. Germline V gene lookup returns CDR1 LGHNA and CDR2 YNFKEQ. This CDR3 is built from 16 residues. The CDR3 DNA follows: TGTGCCAGCAGCCTCCCACGGATCGGGACTGAATATGGCTACACCTTC. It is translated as CASSLPRIGTEYGYTF.

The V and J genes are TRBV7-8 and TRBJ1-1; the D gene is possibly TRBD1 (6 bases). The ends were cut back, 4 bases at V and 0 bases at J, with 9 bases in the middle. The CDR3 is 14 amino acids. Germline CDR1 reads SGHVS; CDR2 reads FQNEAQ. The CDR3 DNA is TGTGCCAGCAGCTACGGGACACTGAACACTGAAGCTTTCTTT. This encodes CASSYGTLNTEAFF.

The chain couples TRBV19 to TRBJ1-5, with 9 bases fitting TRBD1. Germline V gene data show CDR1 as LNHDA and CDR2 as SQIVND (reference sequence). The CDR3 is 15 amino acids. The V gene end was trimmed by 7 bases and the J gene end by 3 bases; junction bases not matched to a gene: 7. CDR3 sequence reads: CASIGTGRYNQPQHF. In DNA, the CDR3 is TGTGCCAGTATAGGGACAGGGAGATACAATCAGCCCCAGCATTTT.

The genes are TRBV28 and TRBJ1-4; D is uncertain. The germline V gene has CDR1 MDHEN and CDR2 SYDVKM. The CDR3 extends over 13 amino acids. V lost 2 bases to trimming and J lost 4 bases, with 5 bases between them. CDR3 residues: CASSLPHNEKLFF. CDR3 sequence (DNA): TGTGCCAGCAGTTTACCCCATAATGAAAAACTGTTTTTT.